The clone carrying this T cell receptor beta chain was detected once. This record comes from a study of shared clonotypes between healthy human individuals. The length of the CDR3 is 15 residues. Germline V gene data show CDR1 as SGHTA and CDR2 as FQGNSA. V gave up 5 bases and J gave up 3 bases; unmatched junction bases: 6. CD45RO-negative, CCR7-selected cells formed the naive CD8 fraction, which excluded terminally differentiated effector memory CD45RA+ cells. TCRdb's copy holds only in-frame clones and misses some; the assay was immunoSEQ multiplex PCR. The sample contains over 800,000 clones, around 93% of which appear only once.

The material sequenced was naive CD8+ T cells sorted from blood. The receptor was derived from a man aged 25 to 40 in good health. V gene TRBV7-2 combines with J gene TRBJ2-2; TRBD1 matches 7 bases. In nucleotides, the CDR3 is TGTGCCAGCAGCACAGACAGGGATGACACCGGGGAGCTGTTTTTT. Translation gives CASSTDRDDTGELFF.